A single sample is the source of the 10 T cell receptor beta chains below, sequenced in a study of blood T cells in healthy people across ages. Alongside a J-beta primer mix, a sample-barcoded 5' primer served in a second PCR lasting roughly 6 to 11 cycles. TCRdb reprocessed the 5' RACE reads with MiXCR, giving one entry per CDR3 protein. Of hundreds of thousands of distinct CDR3 sequences listed, about 62% are singletons. The sequencing sample was made of blood. The receptors were sampled from a man younger than 45 in good health.

V usage is TRBV6-5 and J usage is TRBJ2-7; 9 bases match TRBD1. This CDR3 has 15 amino acids. Germline CDR1 is MNHEY and CDR2 is SVGAGI. J gave up 2 bases and V 3 bases, and 5 bases lay outside the gene matches. The CDR3 DNA follows: TGTGCCAGCAGTTATACCGGACAGGGGCCCTACGAGCAGTACTTC. Its translation: CASSYTGQGPYEQYF.

The V call is TRBV6-5, the J call TRBJ2-1, with D perhaps assigned TRBD1 or TRBD2 (5 bases each). Trimming shortened V by 6 bases and J by 0 bases, and 15 bases separated the two germline ends. CDR1 is MNHEY and CDR2 is SVGAGI in the germline V gene. This CDR3 has 16 amino acids. CDR3 in amino acids: CASSHGTVSSYNEQFF. The CDR3 DNA reads TGTGCCAGCAGCCACGGGACGGTGAGCTCCTACAATGAGCAGTTCTTC.

This clonotype occurred once. The CDR3 reads CSVGPGGYEQYF. For the CDR3, the DNA is TGCAGCGTTGGTCCGGGGGGATACGAGCAGTACTTC. This chain connects TRBV29-1 to TRBJ2-7; 7 nucleotides agree with TRBD2. This CDR3 contains 12 residues. Per the germline V gene, CDR1 is SQVTM and CDR2 is ANQGSEA. V was pared by 4 bases and J by 4 bases, with 4 bases of the junction left unmatched.

The chain has TRBV7-6 and TRBJ1-6, with no clear D. This CDR3 has 14 amino acids. The V end lost 7 bases, the J end lost 6 bases, and 13 bases lay between the germline ends. From germline, CDR1 is SGHVS and CDR2 FNYEAQ. CDR3 protein: CASNYAARNSPLHF. CDR3 coding DNA: TGTGCCAGCAACTACGCGGCTCGTAATTCACCCCTCCACTTT.

The genes are TRBV5-5 and TRBJ2-5; 9 bases match TRBD1. This CDR3 has 16 amino acids. J lost 11 bases, V lost 3 bases, and 17 bases had no gene match. CDR1 is SGHKS, CDR2 YYEKEE, per germline (reference sequence). This CDR3 is CASSSISRQGGREQYF. Written as DNA, the CDR3 is TGTGCCAGCAGCTCTATAAGTAGACAGGGGGGAAGGGAGCAGTACTTC.

The chain joins TRBV14 to TRBJ1-2; 7 nucleotides match TRBD1. The CDR3 runs 17 residues. The ends lost 3 bases at V and 0 bases at J; junction bases unmatched: 10. CDR1 is SGHDN, CDR2 FVKESK, per germline. The CDR3 region is CASSQTGIPLANYGYTF. CDR3 sequence (DNA): TGTGCCAGCAGCCAGACAGGGATCCCCCTCGCTAACTATGGCTACACCTTC.

On this clonotype itself: Relative to the germline gene, one junction end is altered; a read error may explain this. This chain connects TRBV3-1 to TRBJ2-4; 9 bases are shared with TRBD1. The CDR3 spans 12 residues. Germline lookup yields CDR1 LGHDT and CDR2 YNNKEL (reference sequence). CDR3 DNA: TGTGCCAGCAGCTTCATGGACAGGGGAATACGTTTC. It codes for CASSFMDRGIRF. The whole variable domain, remainder taken from reference TRBV3-1 and TRBJ2-4, is DTAVSQTPKYLVTQMGNDKSIKCEQNLGHDTMYWYKQDSKKFLKIMFSYNNKELIINETVPNRFSPKSPDKAHLNLHINSLELGDSAVYFCASSFMDRGIRFGAGTRLSVL.

The CDR3 sequence: CASSLVALAGGSYNEQFF. CDR3 nucleotide sequence: TGTGCCAGCAGCTTAGTCGCGCTAGCGGGGGGCTCCTACAATGAGCAGTTCTTC. The chain carries TRBV7-9 and TRBJ2-1; 11 bases align to TRBD2. CDR3 size: 18 residues. Trimming removed 1 base from V and 0 bases from J; junction bases left unmatched: 5. CDR1 and CDR2 from the germline V gene are SEHNR and FQNEAQ (reference sequence).

The rearrangement links TRBV7-2 to TRBJ2-4; 15 bases agree with TRBD2. The DNA end favors TRBJ2-5, so the J call may be wrong. Germline assignment: CDR1 SGHTA and CDR2 FQGNSA. There are 16 residues in the CDR3. This CDR3 reads CASSPGLAGGWETQYF. CDR3 nucleotides: TGTGCCAGCAGCCCCGGACTAGCGGGGGGGTGGGAGACCCAGTACTTC.

V and J are TRBV12-3 or TRBV12-4 and TRBJ2-1, with D possibly TRBD2 on 5 matching bases. This CDR3 has 14 residues. The V end was cut by 5 bases, the J end by 6 bases, with 14 bases between. CDR3 sequence (DNA): TGTGCCAGCAGTCTCATCCGGGGTTTCAATGAGCAGTTCTTC. Residues: CASSLIRGFNEQFF.